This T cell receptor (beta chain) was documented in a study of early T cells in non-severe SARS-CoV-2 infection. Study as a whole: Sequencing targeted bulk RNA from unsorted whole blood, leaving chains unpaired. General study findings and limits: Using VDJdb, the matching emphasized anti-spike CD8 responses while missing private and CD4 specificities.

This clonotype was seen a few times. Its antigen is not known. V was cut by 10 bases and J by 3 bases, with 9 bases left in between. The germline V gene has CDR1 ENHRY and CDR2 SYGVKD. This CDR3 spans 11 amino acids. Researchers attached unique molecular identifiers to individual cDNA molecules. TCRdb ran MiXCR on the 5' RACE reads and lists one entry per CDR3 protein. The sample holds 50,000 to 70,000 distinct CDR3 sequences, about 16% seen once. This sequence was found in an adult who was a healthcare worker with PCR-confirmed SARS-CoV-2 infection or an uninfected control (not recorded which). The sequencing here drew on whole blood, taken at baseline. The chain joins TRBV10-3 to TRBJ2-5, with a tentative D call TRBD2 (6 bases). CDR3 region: CATGLKETQYF. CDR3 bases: TGTGCCACCGGACTAAAAGAGACCCAGTACTTC.